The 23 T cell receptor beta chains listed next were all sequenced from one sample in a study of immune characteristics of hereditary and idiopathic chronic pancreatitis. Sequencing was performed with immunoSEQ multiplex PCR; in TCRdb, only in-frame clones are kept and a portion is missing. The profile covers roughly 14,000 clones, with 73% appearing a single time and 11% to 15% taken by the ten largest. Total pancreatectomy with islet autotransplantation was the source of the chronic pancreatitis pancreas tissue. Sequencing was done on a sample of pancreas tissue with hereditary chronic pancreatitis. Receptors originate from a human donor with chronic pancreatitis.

The CDR3 nucleotides read TGTGCCAGCTCTTTGGAAACTTCCTACAATGAGCAGTTCTTC. Its translation: CASSLETSYNEQFF. V and J are TRBV6-4 and TRBJ2-1; D is undetermined. Trimming cost V 8 bases and J 1 base, with 12 bases left between them. The CDR3 runs to 14 residues. Germline-derived CDR1 and CDR2 are MRHNA and SNTAGT.

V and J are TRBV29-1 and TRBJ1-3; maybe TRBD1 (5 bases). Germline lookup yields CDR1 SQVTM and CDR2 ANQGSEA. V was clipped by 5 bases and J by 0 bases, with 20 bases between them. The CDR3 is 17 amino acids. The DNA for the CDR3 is TGCAGCGTTAGCGGGACGGTCACCCCCTTCTCTGGAAACACCATATATTTT. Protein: CSVSGTVTPFSGNTIYF.

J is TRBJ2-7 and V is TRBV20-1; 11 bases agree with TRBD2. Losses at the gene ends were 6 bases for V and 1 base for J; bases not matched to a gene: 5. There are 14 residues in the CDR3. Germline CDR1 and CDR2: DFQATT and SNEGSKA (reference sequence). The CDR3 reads CSASSGRESYEQYF. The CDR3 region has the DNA TGCAGTGCGAGTAGCGGGAGGGAATCCTACGAGCAGTACTTC.

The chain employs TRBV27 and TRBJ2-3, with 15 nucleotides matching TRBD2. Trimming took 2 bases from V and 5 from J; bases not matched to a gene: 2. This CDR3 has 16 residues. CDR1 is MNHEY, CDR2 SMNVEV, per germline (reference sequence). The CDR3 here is CASSLGLAGGRDTQYF. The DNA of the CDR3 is TGTGCCAGCAGTTTAGGACTAGCGGGAGGGAGAGATACGCAGTATTTT.

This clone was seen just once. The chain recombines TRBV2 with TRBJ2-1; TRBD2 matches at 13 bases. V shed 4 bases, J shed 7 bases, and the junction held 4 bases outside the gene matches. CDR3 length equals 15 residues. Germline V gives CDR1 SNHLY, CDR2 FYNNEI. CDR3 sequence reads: CASSVWTSGSNEQFF. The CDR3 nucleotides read TGTGCCAGCAGTGTCTGGACTAGCGGGAGTAATGAGCAGTTCTTC.

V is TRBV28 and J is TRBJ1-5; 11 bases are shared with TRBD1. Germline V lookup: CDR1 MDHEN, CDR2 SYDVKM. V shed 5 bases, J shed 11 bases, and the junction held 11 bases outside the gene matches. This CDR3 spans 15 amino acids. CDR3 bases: TGTGCCAGCAGTCATGGACAGGGGGCTGTCGTGGCCCAGCATTTT. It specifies CASSHGQGAVVAQHF.

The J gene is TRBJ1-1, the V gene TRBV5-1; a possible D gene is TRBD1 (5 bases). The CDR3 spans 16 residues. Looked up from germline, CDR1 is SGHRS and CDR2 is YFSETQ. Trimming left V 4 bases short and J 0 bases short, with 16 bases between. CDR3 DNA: TGCGCCAGCAGCACAGGACATAATGCAATGAACACTGAAGCTTTCTTT. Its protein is CASSTGHNAMNTEAFF.

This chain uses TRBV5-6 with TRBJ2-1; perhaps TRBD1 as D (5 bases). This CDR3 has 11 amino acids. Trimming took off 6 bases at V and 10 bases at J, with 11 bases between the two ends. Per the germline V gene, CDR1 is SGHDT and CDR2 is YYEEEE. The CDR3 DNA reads TGTGCCAGCACCACAGGCGGCGAGCAGTTCTTC. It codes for CASTTGGEQFF.

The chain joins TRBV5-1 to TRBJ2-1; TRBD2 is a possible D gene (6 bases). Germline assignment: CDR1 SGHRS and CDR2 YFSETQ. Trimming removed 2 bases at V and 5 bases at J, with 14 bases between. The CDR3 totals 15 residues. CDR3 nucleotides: TGCGCCAGCAGCTTCACGGGACTTCACGACAATGAGCAGTTCTTC. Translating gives CASSFTGLHDNEQFF.

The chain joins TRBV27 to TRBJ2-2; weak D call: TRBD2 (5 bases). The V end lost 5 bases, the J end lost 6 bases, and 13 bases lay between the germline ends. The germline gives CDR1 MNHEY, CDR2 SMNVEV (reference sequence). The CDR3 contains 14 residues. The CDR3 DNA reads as TGTGCCAGCAGTCCGCTACTGAGGGCCGGGGAGCTGTTTTTT. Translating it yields CASSPLLRAGELFF.

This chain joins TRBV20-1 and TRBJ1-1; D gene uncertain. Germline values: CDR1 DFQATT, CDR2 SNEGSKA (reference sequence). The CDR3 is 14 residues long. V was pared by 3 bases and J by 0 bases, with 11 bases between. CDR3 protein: CSASVPTMNTEAFF. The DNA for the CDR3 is TGCAGTGCTAGTGTCCCGACCATGAACACTGAAGCTTTCTTT.

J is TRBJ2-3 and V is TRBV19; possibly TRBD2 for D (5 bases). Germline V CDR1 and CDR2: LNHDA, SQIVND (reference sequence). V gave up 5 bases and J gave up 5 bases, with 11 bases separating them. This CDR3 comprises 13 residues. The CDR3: CASSRESRDTQYF. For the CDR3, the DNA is TGTGCCAGTAGTCGGGAATCGAGAGATACGCAGTATTTT.

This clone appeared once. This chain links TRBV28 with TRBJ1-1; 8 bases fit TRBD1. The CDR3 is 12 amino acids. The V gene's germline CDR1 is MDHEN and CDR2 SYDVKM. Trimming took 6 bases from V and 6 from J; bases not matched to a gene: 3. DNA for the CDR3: TGTGCCAGCAGGCTACAGGGGGCTGAAGCTTTCTTT. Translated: CASRLQGAEAFF.

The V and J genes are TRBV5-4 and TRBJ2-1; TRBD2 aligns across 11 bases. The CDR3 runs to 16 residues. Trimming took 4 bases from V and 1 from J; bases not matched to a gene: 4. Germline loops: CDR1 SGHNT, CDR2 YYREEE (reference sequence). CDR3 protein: CASSRGLAGSYNEQFF. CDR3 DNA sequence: TGTGCCAGCAGCCGTGGACTAGCGGGTTCCTACAATGAGCAGTTCTTC.

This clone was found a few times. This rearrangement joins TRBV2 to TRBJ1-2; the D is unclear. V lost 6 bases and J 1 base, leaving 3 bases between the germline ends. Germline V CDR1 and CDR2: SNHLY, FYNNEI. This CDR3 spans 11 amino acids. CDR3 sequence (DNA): TGTGCCAGCAGGGGTAACTATGGCTACACCTTC. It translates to CASRGNYGYTF.

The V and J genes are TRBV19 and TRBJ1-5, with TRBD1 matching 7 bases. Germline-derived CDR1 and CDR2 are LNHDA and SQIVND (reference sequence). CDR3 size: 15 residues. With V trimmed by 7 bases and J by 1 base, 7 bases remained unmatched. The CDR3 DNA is TGTGCCAGTACCTACAAACAGGGGAGCAATCAGCCCCAGCATTTT. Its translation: CASTYKQGSNQPQHF.

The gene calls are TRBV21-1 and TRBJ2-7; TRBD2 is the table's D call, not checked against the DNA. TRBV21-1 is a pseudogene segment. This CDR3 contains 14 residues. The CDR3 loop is CARGGRGVSYEQYF. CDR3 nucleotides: TGTGCCAGAGGTGGGAGGGGAGTAAGCTACGAGCAGTACTTC.

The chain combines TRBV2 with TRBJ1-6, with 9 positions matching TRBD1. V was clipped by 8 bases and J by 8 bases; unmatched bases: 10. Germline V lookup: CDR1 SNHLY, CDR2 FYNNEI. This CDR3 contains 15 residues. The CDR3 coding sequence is TGTGCCAGCCGAGACAGGACAGGGGTGGATTCACCCCTCCACTTT. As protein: CASRDRTGVDSPLHF.

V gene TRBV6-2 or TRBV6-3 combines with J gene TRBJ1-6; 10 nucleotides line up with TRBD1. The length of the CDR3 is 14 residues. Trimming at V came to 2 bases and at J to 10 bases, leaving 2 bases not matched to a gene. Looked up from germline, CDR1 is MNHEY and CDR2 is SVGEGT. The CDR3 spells CASSYETGGSPLHF. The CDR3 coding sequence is TGTGCCAGCAGTTACGAGACAGGGGGCTCACCCCTCCACTTT.

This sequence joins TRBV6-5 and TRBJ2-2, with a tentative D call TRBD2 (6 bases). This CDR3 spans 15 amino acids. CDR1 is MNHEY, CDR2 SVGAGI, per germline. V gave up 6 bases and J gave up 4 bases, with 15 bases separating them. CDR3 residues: CASRTGTSSTGELFF. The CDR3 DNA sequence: TGTGCCAGCAGAACCGGGACTTCGAGCACCGGGGAGCTGTTTTTT.

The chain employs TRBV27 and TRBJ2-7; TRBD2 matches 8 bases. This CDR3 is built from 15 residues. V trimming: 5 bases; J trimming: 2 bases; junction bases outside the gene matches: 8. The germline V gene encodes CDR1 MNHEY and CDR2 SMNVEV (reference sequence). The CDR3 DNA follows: TGTGCCAGCAGTCCGAGGGTAGCGGGACCCTACGAGCAGTACTTC. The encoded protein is CASSPRVAGPYEQYF.

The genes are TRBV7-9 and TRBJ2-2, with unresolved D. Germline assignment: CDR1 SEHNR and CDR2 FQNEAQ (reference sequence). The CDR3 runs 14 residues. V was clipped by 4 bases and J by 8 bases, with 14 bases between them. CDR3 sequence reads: CASSYSPSAGELFF. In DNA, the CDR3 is TGTGCCAGCAGCTATTCGCCCTCGGCGGGGGAGCTGTTTTTT.

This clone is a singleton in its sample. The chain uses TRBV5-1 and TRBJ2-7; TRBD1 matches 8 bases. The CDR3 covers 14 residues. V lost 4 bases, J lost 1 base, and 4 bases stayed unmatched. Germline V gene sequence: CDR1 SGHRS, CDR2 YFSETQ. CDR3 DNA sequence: TGCGCCAGCAGCCGGGACAGGCCTTCCTACGAGCAGTACTTC. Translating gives CASSRDRPSYEQYF.